The rows below give T cell receptor beta chains drawn from one sample of a study of cytomegalovirus exposure and HLA in healthy donors. The repertoire was sequenced with immunoSEQ multiplex PCR; TCRdb's copy has only in-frame clones and lacks some. Here the sample spans more than 70,000 clones, around four fifths being singletons. Sequenced sample: PBMCs. Source of these receptors: a man aged 50 to 59 in good health and CMV-seropositive. Each CDR3 is given with its conserved first and last residue. A D gene is named only where the DNA matches it firmly. The size of a clone is reported for some rows only, either as once, few or many, or as a class for expanded clones.

V: TRBV10-3
size: .
D: .
J: TRBJ1-1
CDR3: CAILAQLNTEAFF
DNA: TGTGCCATCCTAGCACAGCTGAACACTGAAGCTTTCTTT

V: TRBV7-9
size: few
D: TRBD1
J: TRBJ2-7
CDR3: CSSSPSPGTGLYEQYF
DNA: TGTTCCAGCAGCCCTTCCCCCGGGACAGGCCTCTACGAGCAGTACTTC

V: TRBV7-6
size: few
D: .
J: TRBJ2-2
CDR3: CASTAEGQILTGELFF
DNA: TGTGCCAGCACCGCAGAAGGACAGATACTCACCGGGGAGCTGTTTTTT

V: TRBV11-3
size: few
D: .
J: TRBJ1-3
CDR3: CASSLDPSEGNTIYF
DNA: TGTGCCAGCAGCTTAGATCCCTCAGAAGGAAACACCATATATTTT

V: TRBV2
size: .
D: .
J: TRBJ2-7
CDR3: CASRLAWSSYEQYF
DNA: TGTGCCAGCAGGTTAGCTTGGAGCTCCTACGAGCAGTACTTC

V: TRBV5-3
size: few
D: TRBD1
J: TRBJ1-2
CDR3: CARSLAGQGMCGYTF
DNA: TGTGCCAGAAGCTTGGCTGGACAGGGGATGTGTGGCTACACCTTC

V: TRBV6-5
size: .
D: TRBD1
J: TRBJ2-3
CDR3: CASSYGTGTDTQYF
DNA: TGTGCCAGCAGTTACGGGACAGGGACCGATACGCAGTATTTT

V: TRBV2
size: .
D: .
J: TRBJ1-1
CDR3: CASSDEMTEAFF
DNA: TGTGCCAGCAGTGATGAGATGACTGAAGCTTTCTTT

V: TRBV6-5
size: .
D: TRBD1
J: TRBJ2-7
CDR3: CASSWTGTGGYEQYF
DNA: TGTGCCAGCAGTTGGACCGGGACAGGGGGCTACGAGCAGTACTTC

V: TRBV7-2
size: .
D: .
J: TRBJ2-7
CDR3: CASSFGTAPYEQYF
DNA: TGTGCCAGCAGCTTCGGGACTGCCCCCTACGAGCAGTACTTC

V: TRBV9
size: once
D: TRBD2
J: TRBJ2-7
CDR3: CASSPGSGEGLAYEQYF
DNA: TGTGCCAGCAGCCCCGGCTCGGGGGAGGGGTTGGCCTACGAGCAGTACTTC

V: TRBV7-9
size: few
D: TRBD2
J: TRBJ2-1
CDR3: CASSFGYRLAGNNEQFF
DNA: TGTGCCAGCAGCTTCGGATACCGACTAGCGGGAAACAATGAGCAGTTCTTC

V: TRBV21-1
size: .
D: .
J: TRBJ2-3
CDR3: CASSKALGGPWTIPFCRF
DNA: TGTGCCAGCAGCAAAGCGCTCGGAGGACCATGGACTATCCCATTTTGCCGTTTT

V: TRBV7-2
size: .
D: TRBD1
J: TRBJ2-3
CDR3: CASRERTGRTDTQYF
DNA: TGTGCCAGCAGAGAACGGACAGGGCGCACAGATACGCAGTATTTT

V: TRBV19
size: .
D: TRBD1
J: TRBJ1-1
CDR3: CASMRDRGLWDRETEAFF
DNA: TGTGCCAGTATGCGGGACAGGGGGCTTTGGGATCGGGAGACTGAAGCTTTCTTT

V: TRBV7-9
size: .
D: .
J: TRBJ2-7
CDR3: CASSLDQGYFHEQYF
DNA: TGTGCCAGCAGCTTAGATCAGGGTTATTTCCACGAGCAGTACTTC

V: TRBV5-8
size: .
D: TRBD2
J: TRBJ2-5
CDR3: CASSFGLAGLETQYF
DNA: TGTGCCAGCAGCTTCGGACTAGCAGGTTTGGAGACCCAGTACTTC

V: TRBV2
size: .
D: TRBD1
J: TRBJ2-7
CDR3: CASSETAGTVSYEQYF
DNA: TGTGCCAGCAGTGAGACGGCCGGGACAGTCTCCTACGAGCAGTACTTC

V: TRBV4-1
size: .
D: .
J: TRBJ2-6
CDR3: CASSRQVGSSGANGLTF
DNA: TGCGCCAGCAGCCGACAGGTAGGAAGCTCTGGGGCCAACGGCCTGACTTTC

V: TRBV11-2
size: few
D: .
J: TRBJ1-1
CDR3: CASSPTGNTEAFF
DNA: TGTGCCAGCAGCCCCACAGGGAACACTGAAGCTTTCTTT

V: TRBV5-1
size: .
D: .
J: TRBJ2-1
CDR3: CASSLSPRERREQFF
DNA: TGCGCCAGCAGCTTGAGCCCCAGGGAAAGACGGGAGCAGTTCTTC

V: TRBV4-2
size: .
D: .
J: TRBJ2-1
CDR3: CASSQEAEQFF
DNA: TGTGCCAGCAGCCAAGAAGCTGAGCAGTTCTTC

V: TRBV6-4
size: .
D: TRBD1
J: TRBJ2-2
CDR3: CASSPSPGQHTGELFF
DNA: TGTGCCAGCAGCCCCAGTCCGGGACAGCACACCGGGGAGCTGTTTTTT

V: TRBV30
size: .
D: .
J: TRBJ1-1
CDR3: CAWSVSGRRQEAFF
DNA: TGTGCCTGGAGTGTTTCCGGCAGACGACAGGAAGCTTTCTTT

V: TRBV7-3
size: .
D: .
J: TRBJ1-1
CDR3: CASSSLGNTEAFF
DNA: TGTGCCAGCAGCTCCCTAGGGAACACTGAAGCTTTCTTT

V: TRBV25-1
size: once
D: TRBD1
J: TRBJ2-3
CDR3: CASSSGGTRTDTQYF
DNA: TGTGCCAGCAGTTCAGGGGGTACCCGCACAGATACGCAGTATTTT

V: TRBV7-2
size: .
D: .
J: TRBJ2-3
CDR3: CASSYGQSTDTQYF
DNA: TGTGCCAGCAGCTATGGACAAAGCACAGATACGCAGTATTTT

V: TRBV27
size: .
D: TRBD2
J: TRBJ2-3
CDR3: CASSLWGGKGDTQYF
DNA: TGTGCCAGCAGTTTATGGGGAGGGAAAGGGGATACGCAGTATTTT

V: TRBV2
size: .
D: .
J: TRBJ2-2
CDR3: CASSVGLATNTGELFF
DNA: TGTGCCAGCAGTGTGGGTCTAGCCACGAACACCGGGGAGCTGTTTTTT

V: TRBV6-5
size: .
D: .
J: TRBJ1-2
CDR3: CASRKAGTPADGYTF
DNA: TGTGCCAGCAGAAAAGCGGGGACTCCCGCCGATGGCTACACCTTC

V: TRBV9
size: few
D: TRBD2
J: TRBJ2-3
CDR3: CASSPLAGDRADTQYF
DNA: TGTGCCAGCAGCCCGCTAGCGGGAGATAGGGCAGATACGCAGTATTTT

V: TRBV10-2
size: .
D: TRBD1
J: TRBJ1-5
CDR3: CASSENYWTGEAQPQHF
DNA: TGCGCCAGCAGTGAGAATTATTGGACAGGAGAAGCTCAGCCCCAGCATTTT

V: TRBV27
size: .
D: .
J: TRBJ2-2
CDR3: CASSGRRGLGGELFF
DNA: TGTGCCAGCAGTGGGCGCAGGGGTCTAGGCGGGGAGCTGTTTTTT

V: TRBV11-2
size: .
D: TRBD1
J: TRBJ2-7
CDR3: CASSLEGQGAYEQYF
DNA: TGTGCCAGCAGCTTAGAGGGACAGGGGGCATACGAGCAGTACTTC

V: TRBV5-1
size: .
D: .
J: TRBJ2-3
CDR3: CASSLTGPTASGTDTQYF
DNA: TGCGCCAGCAGCTTGACCGGACCGACCGCTAGCGGCACAGATACGCAGTATTTT

V: TRBV4-3
size: .
D: TRBD2
J: TRBJ2-3
CDR3: CASSQSGTTDTQYF
DNA: TGCGCCAGCAGCCAGAGCGGGACGACAGATACGCAGTATTTT

V: TRBV4-1
size: .
D: .
J: TRBJ2-2
CDR3: CASSQGSSNTGELFF
DNA: TGCGCCAGCAGCCAAGGGAGTTCGAACACCGGGGAGCTGTTTTTT

V: TRBV5-6
size: .
D: .
J: TRBJ2-1
CDR3: CASSFGRDSYNEQFF
DNA: TGCGCCAGCAGTTTCGGGAGGGACAGCTACAATGAGCAGTTCTTC

V: TRBV5-1
size: .
D: TRBD1
J: TRBJ2-7
CDR3: CASRSGTDNEQYF
DNA: TGCGCCAGCAGATCCGGGACAGATAACGAGCAGTACTTC

V: TRBV6-5
size: .
D: TRBD1
J: TRBJ2-3
CDR3: CASSTGGTSTDTQYF
DNA: TGTGCCAGCTCTACAGGGGGGACGAGCACAGATACGCAGTATTTT

V: TRBV18
size: .
D: TRBD1
J: TRBJ1-1
CDR3: CASSLYGTGGAVTEAFF
DNA: TGTGCCAGCTCACTATATGGGACAGGGGGTGCTGTCACTGAAGCTTTCTTT

V: TRBV10-3
size: few
D: TRBD1
J: TRBJ2-5
CDR3: CAISENPGTGLETQYF
DNA: TGTGCCATCAGTGAGAACCCCGGGACAGGGTTAGAGACCCAGTACTTC

V: TRBV27
size: .
D: .
J: TRBJ2-2
CDR3: CASSSRRGLIGGGMSTGELFF
DNA: TGTGCCAGCAGTTCCCGCAGGGGGCTTATCGGGGGAGGGATGAGCACCGGGGAGCTGTTTTTT

V: TRBV4-1
size: .
D: TRBD2
J: TRBJ2-7
CDR3: CASSQPWSREAVYEQYF
DNA: TGCGCCAGCAGCCAGCCCTGGTCACGGGAGGCCGTCTACGAGCAGTACTTC